This T cell receptor beta chain was recovered during a study of cytomegalovirus exposure and HLA in healthy donors. Findings and caveats of the study: Among TCR beta chains, those listed as cytomegalovirus-associated numbered some 160. According to a later analysis, most TCR beta chains associated with CMV appeared HLA-restricted.

V lost 3 bases and J lost 3; bases outside the gene matches: 5. Germline-derived CDR1 and CDR2 are MNHNY and SVGAGI (reference sequence). The CDR3 spans 16 residues. A remark on this clone: Its antigen is unknown.

Use of 60 Vbeta and 13 Jbeta primers characterized the PCR. Data came from immunoSEQ multiplex PCR; TCRdb stores just in-frame clones and leaves some out. The top ten hold over 6.5% of the sample, which has about 140,000 clones, roughly 70% seen once. The genes are TRBV6-6 and TRBJ2-1; 10 bases are a match to TRBD1. The sequence came from a man aged 25 to 40 in good health and CMV-seronegative. The sequenced material came from PBMCs. CDR3 loop: CASSYSGTGVYNEQFF. The CDR3 nucleotides read TGTGCCAGCAGTTATTCCGGGACAGGGGTCTACAATGAGCAGTTCTTC.